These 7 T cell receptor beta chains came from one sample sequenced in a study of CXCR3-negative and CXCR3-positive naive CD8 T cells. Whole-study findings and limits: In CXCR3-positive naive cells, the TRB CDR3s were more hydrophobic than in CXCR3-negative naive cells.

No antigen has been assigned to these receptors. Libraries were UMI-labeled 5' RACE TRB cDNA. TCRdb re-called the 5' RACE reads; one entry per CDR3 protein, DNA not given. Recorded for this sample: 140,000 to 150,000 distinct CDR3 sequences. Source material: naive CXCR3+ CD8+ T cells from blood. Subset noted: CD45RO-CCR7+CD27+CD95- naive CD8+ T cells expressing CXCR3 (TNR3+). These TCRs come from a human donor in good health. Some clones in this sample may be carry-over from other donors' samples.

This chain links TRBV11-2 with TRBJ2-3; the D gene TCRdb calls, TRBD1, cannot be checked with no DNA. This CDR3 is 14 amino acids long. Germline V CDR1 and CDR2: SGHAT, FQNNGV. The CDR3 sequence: CASSFDRVADTQYF.

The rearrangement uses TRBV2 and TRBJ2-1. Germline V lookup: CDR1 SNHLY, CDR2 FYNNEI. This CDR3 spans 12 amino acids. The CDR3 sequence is CASSESYNEQFF.

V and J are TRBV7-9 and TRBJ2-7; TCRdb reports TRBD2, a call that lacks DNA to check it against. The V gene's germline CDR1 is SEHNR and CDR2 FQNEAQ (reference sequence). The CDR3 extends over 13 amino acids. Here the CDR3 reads CASSLPSTYEQYF.

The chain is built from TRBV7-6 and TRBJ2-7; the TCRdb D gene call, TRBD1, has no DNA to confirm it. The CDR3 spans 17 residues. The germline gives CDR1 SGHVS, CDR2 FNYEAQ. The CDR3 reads CASSLDTGWRGFYEQYF.

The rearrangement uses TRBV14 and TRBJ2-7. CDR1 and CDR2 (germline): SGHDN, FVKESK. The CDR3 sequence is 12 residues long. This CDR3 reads CASGLYSYEQYF.

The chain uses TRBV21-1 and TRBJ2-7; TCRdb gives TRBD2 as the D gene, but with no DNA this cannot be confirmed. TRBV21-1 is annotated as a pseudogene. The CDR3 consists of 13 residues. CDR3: CASRGGAPYEQYF.

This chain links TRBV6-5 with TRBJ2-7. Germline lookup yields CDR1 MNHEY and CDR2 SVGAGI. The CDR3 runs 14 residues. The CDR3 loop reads CASSLTGTLYEQYF.